This is a list of T cell receptor beta chains from one sample in a study of T cell responses to AZD1222 COVID-19 vaccine. The method was immunoSEQ multiplex PCR; TCRdb's version includes in-frame clones alone and lacks a portion of them. Here the sample spans 100,000 or so clones, around 89% being singletons. The sequencing used peripheral blood, collected on day 0 of AZD1222 vaccination. These receptors came from an adult in good health. The CDR3 runs from the conserved cysteine through the conserved F or W. A D gene is named only where the DNA matches it firmly. A row's size may be missing; if present it is once, few, many or a size class.

abundance: once
d_gene: TRBD1
j_gene: TRBJ2-3
v_gene: TRBV5-1
CDR3nt: TGCGCCAGCAGGCCGGGACAGGCAGATACGCAGTATTTT
CDR3aa: CASRPGQADTQYF

abundance: .
d_gene: TRBD2
j_gene: TRBJ2-3
v_gene: TRBV5-4
CDR3nt: TGTGCCAGCAGCTATAGCGGGAGAAGCACAGATACGCAGTATTTT
CDR3aa: CASSYSGRSTDTQYF

abundance: .
d_gene: TRBD2
j_gene: TRBJ2-7
v_gene: TRBV7-2
CDR3nt: TGTGCCAGCAGCCCCCGGACTAGCGGAACCTACGAGCAGTACTTC
CDR3aa: CASSPRTSGTYEQYF

abundance: .
d_gene: .
j_gene: TRBJ1-5
v_gene: TRBV6-4
CDR3nt: TGTGCCAGCAGGGGGCATCGTCGGGCAGGAGAGGAGGTGGGCAATCAGCCCCAGCATTTT
CDR3aa: CASRGHRRAGEEVGNQPQHF

abundance: .
d_gene: TRBD1
j_gene: TRBJ1-2
v_gene: TRBV4-3
CDR3nt: TGCGCCAGCAGCCAATTAGGAGACAGGGTGGGTTATGGCTACACCTTC
CDR3aa: CASSQLGDRVGYGYTF

abundance: .
d_gene: TRBD2
j_gene: TRBJ2-2
v_gene: TRBV18
CDR3nt: TGTGCCAGCTCGGCCGGGACTAGCGTTGGCGGGGAGCTGTTTTTT
CDR3aa: CASSAGTSVGGELFF

abundance: .
d_gene: .
j_gene: TRBJ2-3
v_gene: TRBV2
CDR3nt: TGTGCCAGCAGTGAGACAGATACGCAGTATTTT
CDR3aa: CASSETDTQYF

abundance: once
d_gene: TRBD2
j_gene: TRBJ2-1
v_gene: TRBV14
CDR3nt: TGTGCCAGCAGCCAAGATCTTTGGACTAGCGGGAGATACAATGAGCAGTTCTTC
CDR3aa: CASSQDLWTSGRYNEQFF

abundance: .
d_gene: .
j_gene: TRBJ2-7
v_gene: TRBV5-4
CDR3nt: TGTGCCAGCAGCCCCCAGGGACCATCCTACGAGCAGTACTTC
CDR3aa: CASSPQGPSYEQYF

abundance: .
d_gene: .
j_gene: TRBJ2-1
v_gene: TRBV6-2/TRBV6-3
CDR3nt: TGTGCCAGCAGTTACGGGGGAGATGAGCAGTTCTTC
CDR3aa: CASSYGGDEQFF

abundance: .
d_gene: TRBD2
j_gene: TRBJ2-3
v_gene: TRBV9
CDR3nt: TGTGCCAGCAGCGTAGAAGGAGCGGGAGTAGGAACAGATACGCAGTATTTT
CDR3aa: CASSVEGAGVGTDTQYF

abundance: .
d_gene: .
j_gene: TRBJ1-1
v_gene: TRBV4-2
CDR3nt: TGTGCCAGCAGCCAACTTTCCAGTATGAACACTGAAGCTTTCTTT
CDR3aa: CASSQLSSMNTEAFF

abundance: .
d_gene: .
j_gene: TRBJ2-3
v_gene: TRBV19
CDR3nt: TGTGCCAGTAGTATAGGGGGGCGGGACACAGATACGCAGTATTTT
CDR3aa: CASSIGGRDTDTQYF

abundance: once
d_gene: TRBD2
j_gene: TRBJ2-7
v_gene: TRBV30
CDR3nt: TGTGCCTGGAGTGTAGCGGGAGGGACCTACGAGCAGTACTTC
CDR3aa: CAWSVAGGTYEQYF

abundance: .
d_gene: .
j_gene: TRBJ2-5
v_gene: TRBV18
CDR3nt: TGTGCCAGCTCACAAGGCAGGGAACAGACCCAGTACTTC
CDR3aa: CASSQGREQTQYF

abundance: .
d_gene: TRBD2
j_gene: TRBJ2-3
v_gene: TRBV27
CDR3nt: TGTGCCAGCAGTTCATGGACTAGCGGAAAGACAGATACGCAGTATTTT
CDR3aa: CASSSWTSGKTDTQYF

abundance: .
d_gene: .
j_gene: TRBJ1-1
v_gene: TRBV6-4
CDR3nt: TGTGCCAGCAGTAGATCAGCTGCTCCAAACACTGAAGCTTTCTTT
CDR3aa: CASSRSAAPNTEAFF

abundance: .
d_gene: .
j_gene: TRBJ1-6
v_gene: TRBV6-1
CDR3nt: TGTGCCAGCAGTGAACGCCGGATGAATTCACCCCTCCACTTT
CDR3aa: CASSERRMNSPLHF

abundance: .
d_gene: TRBD1
j_gene: TRBJ2-1
v_gene: TRBV6-5
CDR3nt: TGTGCCAGCAGTTACTCTGGACGCGAGGGGGCGTTCTTC
CDR3aa: CASSYSGREGAFF

abundance: .
d_gene: TRBD1
j_gene: TRBJ1-5
v_gene: TRBV28
CDR3nt: TGTGCCAGCAGCACCGGGACAGATTACAATCAGCCCCAGCATTTT
CDR3aa: CASSTGTDYNQPQHF

abundance: .
d_gene: .
j_gene: TRBJ1-5
v_gene: TRBV30
CDR3nt: TGTGCCTGGGCCAGGAGGGGAGGTCAGCCCCAGCATTTT
CDR3aa: CAWARRGGQPQHF

abundance: few
d_gene: .
j_gene: TRBJ2-7
v_gene: TRBV2
CDR3nt: TGTGCCAGCAGAGGGACACAATCGCGGGGCGAGCAGTACTTC
CDR3aa: CASRGTQSRGEQYF

abundance: .
d_gene: TRBD1
j_gene: TRBJ1-1
v_gene: TRBV4-3
CDR3nt: TGCGCCAGCAGCCAGGACAGGGGAATGACTGAAGCTTTCTTT
CDR3aa: CASSQDRGMTEAFF

abundance: .
d_gene: TRBD1
j_gene: TRBJ1-2
v_gene: TRBV6-4
CDR3nt: TGTGCCAGCACCCCGGACAGGGGGCATCGGGATGGCTACACCTTC
CDR3aa: CASTPDRGHRDGYTF

abundance: .
d_gene: .
j_gene: TRBJ2-3
v_gene: TRBV30
CDR3nt: TGTGCCTGGAGAAAAAACACAGATACGCAGTATTTT
CDR3aa: CAWRKNTDTQYF

abundance: few
d_gene: .
j_gene: TRBJ1-1
v_gene: TRBV6-1
CDR3nt: TGTGCCAGCAGTGAAGCGGTGGGACTGAACACTGAAGCTTTCTTT
CDR3aa: CASSEAVGLNTEAFF

abundance: few
d_gene: .
j_gene: TRBJ1-3
v_gene: TRBV4-2
CDR3nt: TGTGCCAGCAGCCAAGATGTCGGGAAGGCTGGAAACACCATATATTTT
CDR3aa: CASSQDVGKAGNTIYF

abundance: .
d_gene: TRBD1
j_gene: TRBJ1-2
v_gene: TRBV5-6
CDR3nt: TGTGCCAGCAGCTTGCTGGACAGGGGGCATGGCTACACCTTC
CDR3aa: CASSLLDRGHGYTF

abundance: .
d_gene: .
j_gene: TRBJ1-1
v_gene: TRBV9
CDR3nt: TGTGCCAGCAGCACCACCTACATGAACACTGAAGCTTTCTTT
CDR3aa: CASSTTYMNTEAFF

abundance: .
d_gene: .
j_gene: TRBJ1-6
v_gene: TRBV5-6
CDR3nt: TGTGCCAGCAGCTCACTCGGGTCGCCGGGGGCGCGATATAATTCACCCCTCCACTTT
CDR3aa: CASSSLGSPGARYNSPLHF

abundance: few
d_gene: .
j_gene: TRBJ2-5
v_gene: TRBV11-3
CDR3nt: TGTGCCAGCAGCCTTTCGGACGTCCTCCAAGAGACCCAGTACTTC
CDR3aa: CASSLSDVLQETQYF

abundance: .
d_gene: .
j_gene: TRBJ2-7
v_gene: TRBV7-2
CDR3nt: TGTGCCAGCAGCCCCTCGGACTTC
CDR3aa: CASSPSDF

abundance: .
d_gene: .
j_gene: TRBJ2-3
v_gene: TRBV6-5
CDR3nt: TGTGCCAGCAGTTACTCGAGACCCCTATCCACAGATACGCAGTATTTT
CDR3aa: CASSYSRPLSTDTQYF

abundance: .
d_gene: TRBD1
j_gene: TRBJ2-1
v_gene: TRBV7-9
CDR3nt: TGTGCCAGCACCGGACAGGGGGCGCGAAATGAGCAGTTCTTC
CDR3aa: CASTGQGARNEQFF

abundance: .
d_gene: TRBD1
j_gene: TRBJ1-3
v_gene: TRBV18
CDR3nt: TGTGCCAGCTCATCAGGGGGACAGGGTGGAAACACCATATATTTT
CDR3aa: CASSSGGQGGNTIYF

abundance: .
d_gene: .
j_gene: TRBJ2-3
v_gene: TRBV19
CDR3nt: TGTGCCAGTAGTATAGCCGGGAGCACAGATACGCAGTATTTT
CDR3aa: CASSIAGSTDTQYF

abundance: .
d_gene: TRBD1
j_gene: TRBJ2-7
v_gene: TRBV19
CDR3nt: TGTGCCAGTAGTGGGACAGGGGAGGTCAACGAGCAGTACTTC
CDR3aa: CASSGTGEVNEQYF

abundance: .
d_gene: .
j_gene: TRBJ1-1
v_gene: TRBV5-6
CDR3nt: TGTGCCAGCAGCTTGTTAGCAGATCAAGCTTTCTTT
CDR3aa: CASSLLADQAFF

abundance: .
d_gene: .
j_gene: TRBJ2-7
v_gene: TRBV2
CDR3nt: TGTGCCAGCAGTGAAGCAGACGGCTCCTACGAGCAGTACTTC
CDR3aa: CASSEADGSYEQYF

abundance: .
d_gene: .
j_gene: TRBJ1-5
v_gene: TRBV6-5
CDR3nt: TGTGCCACGGGGGCGAATAGCAATCAGCCCCAGCATTTT
CDR3aa: CATGANSNQPQHF

abundance: few
d_gene: TRBD1
j_gene: TRBJ1-4
v_gene: TRBV6-2/TRBV6-3
CDR3nt: TGTGCCAGCAGTGACAGGGCCAATGAAAAACTGTTTTTT
CDR3aa: CASSDRANEKLFF

abundance: .
d_gene: .
j_gene: TRBJ1-5
v_gene: TRBV7-2
CDR3nt: TGTGCCAGCAGCGCCTCAGGGGCGCAGCCCCAGCATTTT
CDR3aa: CASSASGAQPQHF

abundance: .
d_gene: .
j_gene: TRBJ1-1
v_gene: TRBV3-1/TRBV3-2
CDR3nt: TGTGCCAGCAGCCAAGGTAACAGGGTAGCTTTCTTT
CDR3aa: CASSQGNRVAFF

abundance: once
d_gene: TRBD1
j_gene: TRBJ1-2
v_gene: TRBV7-2
CDR3nt: TGTGCCAGCAGCTCAAGGACAGGGGGACTCTATGGCTACACCTTC
CDR3aa: CASSSRTGGLYGYTF

abundance: .
d_gene: .
j_gene: TRBJ1-5
v_gene: TRBV4-3
CDR3nt: TGCGCCAGCAGCCAAGATAGCTTGGTCAGCAATCAGCCCCAGCATTTT
CDR3aa: CASSQDSLVSNQPQHF

abundance: .
d_gene: .
j_gene: TRBJ1-6
v_gene: TRBV7-8
CDR3nt: TGTGCCAGCAGCCTAACAGGGTTTTCCTATAATTCACCCCTCCACTTT
CDR3aa: CASSLTGFSYNSPLHF

abundance: .
d_gene: .
j_gene: TRBJ2-7
v_gene: TRBV28
CDR3nt: TGTGCCAGCTCAGGACAGTCCTACGAGCAGTACTTC
CDR3aa: CASSGQSYEQYF

abundance: .
d_gene: TRBD2
j_gene: TRBJ2-2
v_gene: TRBV6-2/TRBV6-3
CDR3nt: TGTGCCAGCAGTTACCTCAGACTAGCGGGAGTGGCCGGGGAGCTGTTTTTT
CDR3aa: CASSYLRLAGVAGELFF

abundance: .
d_gene: .
j_gene: TRBJ1-1
v_gene: TRBV20-1
CDR3nt: TGCAGTGCTAGTGGCAGGGCAAACATGAACACTGAAGCTTTCTTT
CDR3aa: CSASGRANMNTEAFF

abundance: .
d_gene: TRBD2
j_gene: TRBJ2-5
v_gene: TRBV7-8
CDR3nt: TGTGCCAGCAGCCCTGGACTAGCGGGAGGCCAAGAGACCCAGTACTTC
CDR3aa: CASSPGLAGGQETQYF

abundance: .
d_gene: .
j_gene: TRBJ1-1
v_gene: TRBV28
CDR3nt: TGTGCCAGCAGTACAGTTCGAACTGAAGCTTTCTTT
CDR3aa: CASSTVRTEAFF

abundance: few
d_gene: TRBD1
j_gene: TRBJ2-7
v_gene: TRBV7-9
CDR3nt: TGTGCCAGCAGCTTAGGGGCAGGGGGAACCTACGAGCAGTACTTC
CDR3aa: CASSLGAGGTYEQYF